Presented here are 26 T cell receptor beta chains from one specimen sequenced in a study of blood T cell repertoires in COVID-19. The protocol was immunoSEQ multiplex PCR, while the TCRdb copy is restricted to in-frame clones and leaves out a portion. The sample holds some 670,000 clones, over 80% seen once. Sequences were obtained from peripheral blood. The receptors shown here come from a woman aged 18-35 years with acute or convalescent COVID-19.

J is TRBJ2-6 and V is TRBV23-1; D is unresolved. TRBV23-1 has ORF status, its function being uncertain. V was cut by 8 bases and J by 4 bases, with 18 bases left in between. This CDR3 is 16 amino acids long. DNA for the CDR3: TGCGCCAGCGGCCACAACAAGTTGTCGGGGGCCAACGTCCTGACTTTC. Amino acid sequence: CASGHNKLSGANVLTF.

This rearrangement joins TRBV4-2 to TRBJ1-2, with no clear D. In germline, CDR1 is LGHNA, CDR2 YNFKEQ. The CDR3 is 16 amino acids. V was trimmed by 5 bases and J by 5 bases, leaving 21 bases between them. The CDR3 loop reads CASSSDLGPTGYGYTF. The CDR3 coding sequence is TGTGCCAGCAGCTCGGACCTTGGACCGACGGGGTATGGCTACACCTTC.

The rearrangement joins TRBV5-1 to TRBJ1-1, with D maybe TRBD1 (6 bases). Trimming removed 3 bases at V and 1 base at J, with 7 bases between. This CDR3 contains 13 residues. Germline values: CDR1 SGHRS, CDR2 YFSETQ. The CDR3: CASSWGQNTEAFF. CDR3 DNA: TGCGCCAGCAGCTGGGGGCAGAACACTGAAGCTTTCTTT.

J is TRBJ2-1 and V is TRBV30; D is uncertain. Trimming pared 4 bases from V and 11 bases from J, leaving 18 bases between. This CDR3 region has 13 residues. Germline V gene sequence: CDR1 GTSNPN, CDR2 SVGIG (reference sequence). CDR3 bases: TGTGCCTGGACTCGAATGGATGTGACACAGCAGTTCTTC. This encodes CAWTRMDVTQQFF.

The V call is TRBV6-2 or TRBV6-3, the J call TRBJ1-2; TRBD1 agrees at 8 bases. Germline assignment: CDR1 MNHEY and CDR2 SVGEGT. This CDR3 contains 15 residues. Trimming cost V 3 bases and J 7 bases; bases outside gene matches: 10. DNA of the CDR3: TGTGCCAGCAGTTATCCTCGGACAGGGTCCCTTGGCTACACCTTC. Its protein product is CASSYPRTGSLGYTF.

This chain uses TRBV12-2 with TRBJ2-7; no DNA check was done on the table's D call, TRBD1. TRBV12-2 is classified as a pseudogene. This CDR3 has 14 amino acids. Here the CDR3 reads CASRPTDRGYEQYF. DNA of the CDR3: TGTGCAAGTCGCCCAACGGACAGGGGGTACGAGCAGTACTTC.

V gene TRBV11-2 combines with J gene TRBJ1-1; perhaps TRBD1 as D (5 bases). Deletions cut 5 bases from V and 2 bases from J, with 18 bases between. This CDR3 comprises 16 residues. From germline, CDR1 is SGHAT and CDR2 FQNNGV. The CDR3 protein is CASSPGDWGRNTEAFF. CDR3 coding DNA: TGTGCCAGCAGCCCGGGGGACTGGGGTCGTAACACTGAAGCTTTCTTT.

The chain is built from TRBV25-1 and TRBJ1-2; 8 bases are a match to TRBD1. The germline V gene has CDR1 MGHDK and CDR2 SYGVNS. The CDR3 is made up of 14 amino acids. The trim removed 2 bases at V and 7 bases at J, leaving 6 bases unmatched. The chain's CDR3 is CASSEASDRAGYTF. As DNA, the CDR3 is TGTGCCAGCAGTGAAGCATCGGACAGGGCTGGCTACACCTTC.

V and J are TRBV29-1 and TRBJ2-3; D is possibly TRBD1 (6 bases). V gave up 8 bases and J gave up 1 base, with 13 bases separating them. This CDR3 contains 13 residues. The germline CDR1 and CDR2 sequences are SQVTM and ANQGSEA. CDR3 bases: TGCAGCCTTAGGGGGTATGGCACAGATACGCAGTATTTT. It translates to CSLRGYGTDTQYF.

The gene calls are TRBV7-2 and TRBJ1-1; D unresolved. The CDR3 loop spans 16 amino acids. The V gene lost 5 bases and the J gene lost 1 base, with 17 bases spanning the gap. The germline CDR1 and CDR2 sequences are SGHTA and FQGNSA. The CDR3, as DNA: TGTGCCAGCAGCCCCACCGGGTCCCGTAAGAACACTGAAGCTTTCTTT. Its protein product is CASSPTGSRKNTEAFF.

The CDR3 sequence: CASSLSQTRVQYF. As DNA, the CDR3 is TGTGCCAGCAGCTTATCTCAGACCCGGGTCCAGTACTTC. This chain connects TRBV5-6 to TRBJ2-5, with no clear D. Germline loops: CDR1 SGHDT, CDR2 YYEEEE. With 2 bases removed from V and 10 bases from J, the gap between germline ends came to 15 bases. The CDR3 consists of 13 residues.

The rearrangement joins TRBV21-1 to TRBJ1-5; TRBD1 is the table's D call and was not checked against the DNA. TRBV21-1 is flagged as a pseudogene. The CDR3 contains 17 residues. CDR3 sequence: CASSKEKDKVSNQPQHF. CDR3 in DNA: TGTGCCAGCAGCAAAGAGAAGGACAAAGTTAGCAATCAGCCCCAGCATTTT.

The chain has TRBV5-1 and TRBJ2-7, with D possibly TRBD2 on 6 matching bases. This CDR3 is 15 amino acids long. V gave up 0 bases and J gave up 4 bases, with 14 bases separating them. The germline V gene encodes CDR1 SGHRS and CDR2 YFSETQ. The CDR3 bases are TGCGCCAGCAGCTTGGCCAACTTGGAGGGGTACGAGCAGTACTTC. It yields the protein CASSLANLEGYEQYF.

CDR3 in amino acids: CASSVYGSTGELFF. CDR3 nucleotides: TGTGCCAGTAGTGTTTACGGGAGCACCGGGGAGCTGTTTTTT. The V and J genes are TRBV19 and TRBJ2-2; tentatively, D is TRBD2 (6 bases). CDR1 and CDR2 from the germline V gene are LNHDA and SQIVND (reference sequence). Trimming took 5 bases from V and 4 from J, leaving 11 bases between them. This CDR3 comprises 14 residues.

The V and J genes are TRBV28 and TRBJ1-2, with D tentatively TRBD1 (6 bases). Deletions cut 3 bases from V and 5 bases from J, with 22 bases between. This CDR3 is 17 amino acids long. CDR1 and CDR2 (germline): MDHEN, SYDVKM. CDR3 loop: CASSLPLGGGGLYGYTF. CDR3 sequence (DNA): TGTGCCAGCAGTTTGCCGCTTGGGGGCGGGGGTCTGTATGGCTACACCTTC.

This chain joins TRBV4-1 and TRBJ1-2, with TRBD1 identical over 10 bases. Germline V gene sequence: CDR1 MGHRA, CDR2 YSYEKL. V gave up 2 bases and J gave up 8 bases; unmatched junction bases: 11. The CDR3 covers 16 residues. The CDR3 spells CASSQPVDRGGYGYTF. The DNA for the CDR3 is TGCGCCAGCAGCCAACCAGTGGACAGGGGGGGTTACGGCTACACCTTC.

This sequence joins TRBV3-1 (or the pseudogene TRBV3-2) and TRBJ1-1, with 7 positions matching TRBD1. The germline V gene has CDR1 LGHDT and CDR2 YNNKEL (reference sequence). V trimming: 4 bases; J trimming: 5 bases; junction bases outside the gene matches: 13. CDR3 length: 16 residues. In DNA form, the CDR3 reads TGTGCCAGCAGCCCCTTCGATAGGGGGCGAGGTACTGAAGCTTTCTTT. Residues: CASSPFDRGRGTEAFF.

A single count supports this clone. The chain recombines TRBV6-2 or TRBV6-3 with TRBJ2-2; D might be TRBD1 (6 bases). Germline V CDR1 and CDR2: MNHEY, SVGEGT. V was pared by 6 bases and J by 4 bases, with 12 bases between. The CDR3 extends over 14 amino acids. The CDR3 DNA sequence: TGTGCCAGCAGCCAACAGGGTAGCACCGGGGAGCTGTTTTTT. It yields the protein CASSQQGSTGELFF.

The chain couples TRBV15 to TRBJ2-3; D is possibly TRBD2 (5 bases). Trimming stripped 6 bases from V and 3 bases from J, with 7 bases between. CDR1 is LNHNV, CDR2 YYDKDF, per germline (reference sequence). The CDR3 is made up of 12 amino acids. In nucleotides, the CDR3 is TGTGCCACCAGTAAGCGGACAGATACGCAGTATTTT. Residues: CATSKRTDTQYF.

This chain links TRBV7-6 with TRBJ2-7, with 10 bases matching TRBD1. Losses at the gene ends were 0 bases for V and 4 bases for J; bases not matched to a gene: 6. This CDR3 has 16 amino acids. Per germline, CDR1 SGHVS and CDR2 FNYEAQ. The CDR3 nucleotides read TGTGCCAGCAGCTTAGCGGGGGGACAGGGGCTTTACGAGCAGTACTTC. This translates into CASSLAGGQGLYEQYF.

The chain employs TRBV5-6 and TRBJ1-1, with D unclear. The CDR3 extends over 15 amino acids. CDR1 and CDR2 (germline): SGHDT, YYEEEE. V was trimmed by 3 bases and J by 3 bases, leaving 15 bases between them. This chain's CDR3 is CASSWGRGSYTEAFF. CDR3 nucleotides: TGTGCCAGCAGCTGGGGTCGGGGTAGTTACACTGAAGCTTTCTTT.

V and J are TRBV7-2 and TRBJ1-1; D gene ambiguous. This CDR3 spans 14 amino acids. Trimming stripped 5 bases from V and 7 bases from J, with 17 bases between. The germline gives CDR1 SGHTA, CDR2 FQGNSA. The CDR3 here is CASSLHTSGVEAFF. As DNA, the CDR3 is TGTGCCAGCAGCCTACATACCTCGGGAGTTGAAGCTTTCTTT.

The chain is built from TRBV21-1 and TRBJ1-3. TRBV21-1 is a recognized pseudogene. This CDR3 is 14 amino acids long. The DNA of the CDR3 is TGTGCCCGCCCGACTCCGAGCTCTGGAAACACCATATATTTT. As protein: CARPTPSSGNTIYF.

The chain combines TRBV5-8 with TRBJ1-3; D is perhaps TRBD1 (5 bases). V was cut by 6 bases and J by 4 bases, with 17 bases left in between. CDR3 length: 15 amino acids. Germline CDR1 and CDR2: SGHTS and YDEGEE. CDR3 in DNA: TGTGCCAGCACCTCTGGGGGGACGTCAGGAAACACCATATATTTT. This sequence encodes CASTSGGTSGNTIYF.

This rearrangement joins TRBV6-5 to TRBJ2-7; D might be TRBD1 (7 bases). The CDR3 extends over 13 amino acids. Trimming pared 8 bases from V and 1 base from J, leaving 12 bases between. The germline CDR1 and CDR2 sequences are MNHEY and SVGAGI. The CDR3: CASGAGQSYEQYF. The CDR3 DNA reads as TGTGCCAGCGGGGCGGGACAGTCCTACGAGCAGTACTTC.

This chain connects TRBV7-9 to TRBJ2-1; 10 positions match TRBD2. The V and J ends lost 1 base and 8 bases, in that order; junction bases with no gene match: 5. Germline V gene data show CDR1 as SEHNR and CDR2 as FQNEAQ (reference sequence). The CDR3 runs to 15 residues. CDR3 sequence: CASSLGAGGQHEQFF. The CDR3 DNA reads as TGTGCCAGCAGCTTAGGAGCGGGGGGGCAACATGAGCAGTTCTTC.